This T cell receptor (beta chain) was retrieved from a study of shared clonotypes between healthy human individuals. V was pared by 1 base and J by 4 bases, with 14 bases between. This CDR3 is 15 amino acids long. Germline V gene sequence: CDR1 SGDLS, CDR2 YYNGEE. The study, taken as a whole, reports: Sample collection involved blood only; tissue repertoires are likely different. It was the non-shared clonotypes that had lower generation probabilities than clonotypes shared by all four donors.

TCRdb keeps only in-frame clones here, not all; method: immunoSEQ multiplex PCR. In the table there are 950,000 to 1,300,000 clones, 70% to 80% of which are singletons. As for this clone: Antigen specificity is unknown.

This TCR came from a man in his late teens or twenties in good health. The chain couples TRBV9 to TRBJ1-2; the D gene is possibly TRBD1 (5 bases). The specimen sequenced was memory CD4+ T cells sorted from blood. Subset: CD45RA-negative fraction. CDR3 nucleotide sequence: TGTGCCAGCAGCGTACAACAGGTTCCAAGCTATGGCTACACCTTC. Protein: CASSVQQVPSYGYTF.